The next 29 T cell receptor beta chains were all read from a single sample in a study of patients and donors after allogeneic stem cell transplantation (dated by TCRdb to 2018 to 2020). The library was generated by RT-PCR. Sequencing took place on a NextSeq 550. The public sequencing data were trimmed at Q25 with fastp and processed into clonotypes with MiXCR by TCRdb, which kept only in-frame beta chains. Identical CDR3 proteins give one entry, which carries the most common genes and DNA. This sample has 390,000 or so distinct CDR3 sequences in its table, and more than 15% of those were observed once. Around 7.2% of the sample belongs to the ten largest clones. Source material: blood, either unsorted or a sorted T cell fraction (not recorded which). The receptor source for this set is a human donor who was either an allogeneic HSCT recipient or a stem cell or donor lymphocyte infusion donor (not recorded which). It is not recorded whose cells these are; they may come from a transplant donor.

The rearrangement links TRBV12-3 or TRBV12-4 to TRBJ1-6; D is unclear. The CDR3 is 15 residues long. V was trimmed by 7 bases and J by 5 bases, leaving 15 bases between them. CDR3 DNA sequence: TGTGCCAGCACGGTTACGGGATCCCATAATTCACCCCTCCACTTT. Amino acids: CASTVTGSHNSPLHF.

CDR3 DNA: TGTGCCAGCTCACCGTCGCCTGGGGGGGCTAATTATTCACCCCTCCACTTT. Protein: CASSPSPGGANYSPLHF. The chain couples TRBV18 to TRBJ1-6; possibly TRBD1 for D (6 bases). Germline V CDR1 and CDR2: KGHSH, LQKENI. V was cut by 3 bases and J by 8 bases, with 20 bases left in between. The CDR3 extends over 17 amino acids.

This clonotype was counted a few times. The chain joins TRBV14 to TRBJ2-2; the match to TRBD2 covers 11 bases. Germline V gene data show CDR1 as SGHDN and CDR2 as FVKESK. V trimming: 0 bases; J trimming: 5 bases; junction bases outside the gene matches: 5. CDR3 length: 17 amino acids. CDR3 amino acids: CASSQERLAGGTGELFF. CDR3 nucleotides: TGTGCCAGCAGCCAAGAGAGGCTAGCGGGAGGTACCGGGGAGCTGTTTTTT.

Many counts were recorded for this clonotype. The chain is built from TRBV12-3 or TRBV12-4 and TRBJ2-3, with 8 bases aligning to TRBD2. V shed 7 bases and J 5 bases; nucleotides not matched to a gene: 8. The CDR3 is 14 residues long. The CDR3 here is CASKTGGLGDTQYF. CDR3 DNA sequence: TGTGCCAGCAAGACGGGGGGGCTGGGAGATACGCAGTATTTT.

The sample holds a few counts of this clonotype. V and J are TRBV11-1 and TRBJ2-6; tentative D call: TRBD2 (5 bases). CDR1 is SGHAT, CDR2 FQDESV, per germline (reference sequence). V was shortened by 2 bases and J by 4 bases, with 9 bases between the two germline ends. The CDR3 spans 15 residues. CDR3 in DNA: TGTGCCAGCAGCTTATTGGTAGCGGGGGCCAACGTCCTGACTTTC. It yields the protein CASSLLVAGANVLTF.

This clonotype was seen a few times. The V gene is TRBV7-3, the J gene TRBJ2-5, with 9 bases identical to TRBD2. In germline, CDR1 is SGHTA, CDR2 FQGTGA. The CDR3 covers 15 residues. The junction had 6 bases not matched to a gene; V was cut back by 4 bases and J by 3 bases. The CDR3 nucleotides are TGTGCCAGCAGCTCCTCCCTAGCGGGAAAAGAGACCCAGTACTTC. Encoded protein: CASSSSLAGKETQYF.

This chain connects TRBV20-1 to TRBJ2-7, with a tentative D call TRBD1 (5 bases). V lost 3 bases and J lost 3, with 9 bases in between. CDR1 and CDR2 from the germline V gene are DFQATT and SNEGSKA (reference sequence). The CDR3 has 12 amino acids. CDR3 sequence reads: CSASAQDYEQYF. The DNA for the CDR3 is TGCAGTGCTAGTGCACAGGACTACGAGCAGTACTTC.

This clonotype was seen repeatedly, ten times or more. In nucleotides, the CDR3 is TGTGCCAGCAGTCCCAGGGTTATAAGGACCTACGAGCAGTACTTC. Its translation is CASSPRVIRTYEQYF. The rearrangement uses TRBV28 and TRBJ2-7; maybe TRBD1 (5 bases). The CDR3 length is 15 residues. The V gene lost 5 bases and the J gene lost 2 bases, with 16 bases spanning the gap. The germline V gene has CDR1 MDHEN and CDR2 SYDVKM.

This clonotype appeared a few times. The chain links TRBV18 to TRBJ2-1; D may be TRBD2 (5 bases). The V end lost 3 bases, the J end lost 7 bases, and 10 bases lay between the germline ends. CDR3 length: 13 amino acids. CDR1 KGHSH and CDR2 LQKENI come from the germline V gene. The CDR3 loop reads CASSPRVTNEQFF. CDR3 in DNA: TGTGCCAGCTCACCGAGGGTAACGAATGAGCAGTTCTTC.

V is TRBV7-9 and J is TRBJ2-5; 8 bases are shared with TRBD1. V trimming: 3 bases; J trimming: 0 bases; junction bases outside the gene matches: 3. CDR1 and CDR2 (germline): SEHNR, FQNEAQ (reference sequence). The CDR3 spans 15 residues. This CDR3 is CASSLRQGYQETQYF. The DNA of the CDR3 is TGTGCCAGCAGCTTGCGACAGGGGTACCAAGAGACCCAGTACTTC.

The CDR3 region is CASSEQGVSDTQYF. The CDR3 DNA follows: TGTGCCAGCAGTGAACAGGGAGTATCAGATACGCAGTATTTT. The chain has TRBV2 and TRBJ2-3; D could derive from TRBD1 or TRBD2 (5 bases each). Germline CDR1 reads SNHLY; CDR2 reads FYNNEI. This CDR3 has 14 residues. V lost 2 bases, J lost 4 bases, and 10 bases lay in between. Using reference TRBV2 and TRBJ2-3 for the parts outside the CDR3, the full variable domain is EPEVTQTPSHQVTQMGQEVILRCVPISNHLYFYWYRQILGQKVEFLVSFYNNEISEKSEIFDDQFSVERPDGSNFTLKIRSTKLEDSAMYFCASSEQGVSDTQYFGPGTRLTVL.

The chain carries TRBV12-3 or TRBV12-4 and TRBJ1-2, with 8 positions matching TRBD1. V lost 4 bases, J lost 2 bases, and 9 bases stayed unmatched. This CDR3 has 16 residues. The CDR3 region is CASSSPGTGGNYGYTF. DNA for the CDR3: TGTGCCAGCAGTTCCCCCGGTACAGGGGGAAACTATGGCTACACCTTC.

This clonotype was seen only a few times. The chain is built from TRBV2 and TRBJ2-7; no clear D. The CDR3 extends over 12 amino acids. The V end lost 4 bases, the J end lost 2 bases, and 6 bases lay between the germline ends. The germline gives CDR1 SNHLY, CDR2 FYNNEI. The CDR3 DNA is TGTGCCAGCAGTGTTGTCACCTACGAGCAGTACTTC. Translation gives CASSVVTYEQYF.

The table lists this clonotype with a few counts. Here the CDR3 DNA reads TGTGCCAGCAGTAGAGGACAGGGGCGAACAGATACGCAGTATTTT. It specifies CASSRGQGRTDTQYF. The V gene is TRBV12-3 or TRBV12-4, the J gene TRBJ2-3; the match to TRBD1 covers 9 bases. J lost 3 bases, V lost 5 bases, and 6 bases had no gene match. The CDR3 runs to 15 residues.

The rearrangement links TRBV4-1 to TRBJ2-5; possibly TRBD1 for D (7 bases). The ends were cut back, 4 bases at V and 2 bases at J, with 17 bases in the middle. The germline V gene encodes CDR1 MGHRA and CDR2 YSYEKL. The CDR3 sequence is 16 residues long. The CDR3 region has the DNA TGCGCCAGCAGCCCAGTAGGGGGCGGGGTGCAAGAGACCCAGTACTTC. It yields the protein CASSPVGGGVQETQYF.

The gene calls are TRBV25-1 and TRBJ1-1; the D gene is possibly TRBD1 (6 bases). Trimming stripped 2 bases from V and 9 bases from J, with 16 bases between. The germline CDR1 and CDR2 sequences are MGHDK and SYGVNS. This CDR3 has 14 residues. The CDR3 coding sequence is TGTGCCAGCAGTGAAGGGGGGCAGGGGCACAAAGCTTTCTTT. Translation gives CASSEGGQGHKAFF.

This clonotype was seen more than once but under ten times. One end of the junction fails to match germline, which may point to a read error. The DNA for the CDR3 is TGTGCTAGCAGCTTAGCGCTAGCGGGGGGGCTATCCTCTAACAATGAGCAGTTCTTC. This translates into CASSLALAGGLSSNNEQFF. The chain carries TRBV7-7 and TRBJ2-1, with TRBD2 matching 12 bases. The CDR3 runs to 19 residues. Germline V gene data show CDR1 as SSHAT and CDR2 as FNYEAQ (reference sequence). Looking up the rest from reference TRBV7-7 and TRBJ2-1 gives the full variable domain: GAGVSQSPRYKVTKRGQDVTLRCDPISSHATLYWYQQALGQGPEFLTYFNYEAQPDKSGLPSDRFSAERPEGSISTLTIQRTEQRDSAMYRCASSLALAGGLSSNNEQFFGPGTRLTVL.

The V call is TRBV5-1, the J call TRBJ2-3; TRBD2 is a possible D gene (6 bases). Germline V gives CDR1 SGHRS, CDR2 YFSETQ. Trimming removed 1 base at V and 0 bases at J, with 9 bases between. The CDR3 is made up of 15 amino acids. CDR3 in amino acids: CASSLSSVSTDTQYF. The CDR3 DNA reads TGCGCCAGCAGCTTGTCTAGCGTAAGCACAGATACGCAGTATTTT.

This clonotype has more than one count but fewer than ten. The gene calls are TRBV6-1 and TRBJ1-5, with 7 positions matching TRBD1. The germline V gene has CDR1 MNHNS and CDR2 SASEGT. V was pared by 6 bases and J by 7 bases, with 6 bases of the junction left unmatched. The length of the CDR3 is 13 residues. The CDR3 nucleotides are TGTGCCAGCAGCCGGGACAGTAAGCAGCCCCAGCATTTT. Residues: CASSRDSKQPQHF.

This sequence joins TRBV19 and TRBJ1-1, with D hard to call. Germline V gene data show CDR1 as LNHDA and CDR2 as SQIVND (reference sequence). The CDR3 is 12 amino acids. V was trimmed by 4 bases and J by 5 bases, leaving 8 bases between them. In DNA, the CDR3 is TGTGCCAGTAGTACGGGTAGGACTGAAGCTTTCTTT. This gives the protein CASSTGRTEAFF.

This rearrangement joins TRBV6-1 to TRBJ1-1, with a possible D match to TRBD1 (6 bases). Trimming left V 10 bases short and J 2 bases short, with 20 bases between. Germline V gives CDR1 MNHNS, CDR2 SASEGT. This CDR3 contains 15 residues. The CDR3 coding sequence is TGTGCCACCAAGGAGGGGGTCAGGACAAACACTGAAGCTTTCTTT. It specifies CATKEGVRTNTEAFF.

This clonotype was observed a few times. The DNA of the CDR3 is TGCGCCAGCAACGTCAACGGCGGGGATTACAATGAGCAGTTCTTC. It encodes CASNVNGGDYNEQFF. This chain connects TRBV5-1 to TRBJ2-1; maybe TRBD2 (6 bases). Germline V gene data show CDR1 as SGHRS and CDR2 as YFSETQ. With 6 bases removed from V and 4 bases from J, the gap between germline ends came to 17 bases. The CDR3 consists of 15 residues. Full variable domain (outside the CDR3, taken from reference TRBV5-1 and TRBJ2-1): KAGVTQTPRYLIKTRGQQVTLSCSPISGHRSVSWYQQTPGQGLQFLFEYFSETQRNKGNFPGRFSGRQFSNSRSEMNVSTLELGDSALYLCASNVNGGDYNEQFFGPGTRLTVL.

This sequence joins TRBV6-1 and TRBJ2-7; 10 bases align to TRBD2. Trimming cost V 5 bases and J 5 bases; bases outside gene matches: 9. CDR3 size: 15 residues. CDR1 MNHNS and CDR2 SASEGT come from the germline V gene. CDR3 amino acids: CASSNLAGESDEQYF. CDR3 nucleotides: TGTGCCAGCAGTAACCTAGCGGGGGAGTCGGACGAGCAGTACTTC.

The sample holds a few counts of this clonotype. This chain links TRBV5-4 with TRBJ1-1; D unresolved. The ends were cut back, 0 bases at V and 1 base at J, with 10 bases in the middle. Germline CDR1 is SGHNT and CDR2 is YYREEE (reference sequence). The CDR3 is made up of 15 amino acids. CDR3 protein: CASSLVGKWNTEAFF. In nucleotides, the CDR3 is TGTGCCAGCAGCTTGGTCGGGAAATGGAACACTGAAGCTTTCTTT.

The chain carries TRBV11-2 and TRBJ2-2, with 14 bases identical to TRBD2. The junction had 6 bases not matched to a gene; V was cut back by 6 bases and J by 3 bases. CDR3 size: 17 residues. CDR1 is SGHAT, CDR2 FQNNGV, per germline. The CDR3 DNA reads TGTGCCAGCAGGCGGACTAGCGGGGGGACCTACACCGGGGAGCTGTTTTTT. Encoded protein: CASRRTSGGTYTGELFF.

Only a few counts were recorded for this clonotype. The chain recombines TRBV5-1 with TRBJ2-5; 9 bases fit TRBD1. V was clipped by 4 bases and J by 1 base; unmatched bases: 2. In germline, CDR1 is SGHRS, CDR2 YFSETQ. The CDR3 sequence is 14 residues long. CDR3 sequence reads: CASSEGQGQETQYF. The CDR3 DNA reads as TGCGCCAGCAGCGAGGGACAGGGCCAAGAGACCCAGTACTTC. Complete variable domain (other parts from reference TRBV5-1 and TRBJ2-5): KAGVTQTPRYLIKTRGQQVTLSCSPISGHRSVSWYQQTPGQGLQFLFEYFSETQRNKGNFPGRFSGRQFSNSRSEMNVSTLELGDSALYLCASSEGQGQETQYFGPGTRLLVL.

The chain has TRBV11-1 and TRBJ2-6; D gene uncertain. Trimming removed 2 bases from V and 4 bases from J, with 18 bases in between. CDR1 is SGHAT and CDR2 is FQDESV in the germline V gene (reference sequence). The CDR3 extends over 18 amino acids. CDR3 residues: CASSLPQPRIGGANVLTF. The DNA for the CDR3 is TGTGCCAGCAGCTTACCCCAACCTAGGATTGGAGGGGCCAACGTCCTGACTTTC.

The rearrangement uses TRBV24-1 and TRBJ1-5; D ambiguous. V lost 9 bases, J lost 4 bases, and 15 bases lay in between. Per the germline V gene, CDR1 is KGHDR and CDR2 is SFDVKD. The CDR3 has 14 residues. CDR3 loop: CATGEGRGNQPQHF. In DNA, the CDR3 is TGTGCCACCGGCGAAGGACGAGGGAATCAGCCCCAGCATTTT.

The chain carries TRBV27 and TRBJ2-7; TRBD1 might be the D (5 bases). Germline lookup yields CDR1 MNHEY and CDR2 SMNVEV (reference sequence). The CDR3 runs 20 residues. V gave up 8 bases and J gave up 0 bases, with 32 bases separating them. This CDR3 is CASSRKGGRAEKISSYEQYF. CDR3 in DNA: TGTGCCAGCTCGAGGAAGGGTGGCAGGGCCGAGAAAATAAGCTCCTACGAGCAGTACTTC.